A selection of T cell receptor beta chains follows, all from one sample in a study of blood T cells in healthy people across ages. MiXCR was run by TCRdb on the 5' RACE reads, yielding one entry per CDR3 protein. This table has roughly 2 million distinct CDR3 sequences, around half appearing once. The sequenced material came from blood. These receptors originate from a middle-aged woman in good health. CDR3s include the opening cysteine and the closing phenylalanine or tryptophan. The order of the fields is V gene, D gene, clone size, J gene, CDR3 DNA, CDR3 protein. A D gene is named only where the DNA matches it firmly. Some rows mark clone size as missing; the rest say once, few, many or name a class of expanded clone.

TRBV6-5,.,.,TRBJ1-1,TGTGCCAGCAGTTACGTGAAAAGGGCCAGGGGAGGGGACACTGAAGCTTTCTTT,CASSYVKRARGGDTEAFF
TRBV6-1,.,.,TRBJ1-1,TGTGCCAGCAGTAGCGAGTATATGAACACTGAAGCTTTCTTT,CASSSEYMNTEAFF
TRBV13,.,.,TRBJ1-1,TGTGCCAGCAAGGGAAGTTTGGACACTGAAGCTTTCTTT,CASKGSLDTEAFF
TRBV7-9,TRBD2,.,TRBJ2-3,TGTGCCAGCAGTTCAAGGACTAGCGGACGTCAGGATACGCAGTATTTT,CASSSRTSGRQDTQYF
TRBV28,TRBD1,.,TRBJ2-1,TGTGCCAGCAGTCCGCCGACAGGGGGAAACAATGAGCAGTTCTTC,CASSPPTGGNNEQFF
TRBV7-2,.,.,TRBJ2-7,TGTGCCAGCAGCCCGGGACTCAGGCCCTACGAGCAGTACTTC,CASSPGLRPYEQYF
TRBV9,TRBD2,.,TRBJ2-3,TGTGCCAGCAGCGTAGAAACGAGACTAGCCCATTTCCCGGATACGCAGTATTTT,CASSVETRLAHFPDTQYF
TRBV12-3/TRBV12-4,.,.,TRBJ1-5,TGTGCCAGCAGCGGACAATACCGACCCCAGCATTTT,CASSGQYRPQHF
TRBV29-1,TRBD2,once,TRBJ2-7,TGCAGCGTACTGGGGGGGGAAGGAGAGTACGAGCAGTACTTC,CSVLGGEGEYEQYF
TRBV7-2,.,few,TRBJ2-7,TGTGCCAGCAGCTTAGTATACGGGAACTACGAGCAGTACTTC,CASSLVYGNYEQYF
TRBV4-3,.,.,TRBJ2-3,TGCGCCAGCAGCCAGGGGGGATCCCAAGCAGATACGCAGTATTTT,CASSQGGSQADTQYF
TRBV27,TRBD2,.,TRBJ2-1,TGTGCCAGCAGTTTACTCGGGGGGGATAACTACAATGAGCAGTTCTTC,CASSLLGGDNYNEQFF
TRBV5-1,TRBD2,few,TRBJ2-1,TGCGCCAGTGCTTTACTAGCGGGGCCGTACAATGAGCAGTTCTTC,CASALLAGPYNEQFF
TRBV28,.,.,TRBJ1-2,TGTGCCAGCAGTTCGACAGGATACCGACATGGCTACACCTTC,CASSSTGYRHGYTF
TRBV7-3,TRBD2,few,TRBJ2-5,TGTGCCAGCAGCATGTCTCGGCGGGGACTACAAGAGACCCAGTACTTC,CASSMSRRGLQETQYF
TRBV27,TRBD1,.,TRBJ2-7,TGTGCCAGCAGTTCCAGACCTATGGGACAGGGGGCATACGAGCAGTACTTC,CASSSRPMGQGAYEQYF
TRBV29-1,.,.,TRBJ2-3,TGCAGCGTTGGTCTACTACACACAGATACGCAGTATTTT,CSVGLLHTDTQYF
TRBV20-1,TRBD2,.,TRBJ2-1,TGCAGTGCTAGAAATAGCGGGGGTTACAATGAGCAGTTCTTC,CSARNSGGYNEQFF
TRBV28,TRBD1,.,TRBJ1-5,TGTGCCAGCAGTCGACGACAGGGTCGGCGACAGCCCCAGCATTTT,CASSRRQGRRQPQHF
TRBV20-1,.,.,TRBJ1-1,TGCAGTCGGCTGGGGGCCGCGAACACTGAAGCTTTCTTT,CSRLGAANTEAFF
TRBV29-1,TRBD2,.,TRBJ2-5,TGCAGCGGTGAGGGGGGGTTCCAGACTAGCGCCAATGAGAAGACCCAGTACTTC,CSGEGGFQTSANEKTQYF
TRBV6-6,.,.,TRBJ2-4,TGTGCCAGCAGTTACAGGGGTGAGAGTGTCAAAAACATTCAGTACTTC,CASSYRGESVKNIQYF
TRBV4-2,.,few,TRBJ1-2,TGTGCCAGCAGCTCGGGCCCACAGGGAGGTCCCAACTATGGCTACACCTTC,CASSSGPQGGPNYGYTF
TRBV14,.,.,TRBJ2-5,TGTGCCAGCAGCACTCAGGTCTTCGTGGCGACCCAGTACTTC,CASSTQVFVATQYF
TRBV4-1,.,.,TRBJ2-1,TGCGCCAGCAGCCAAGAGTCCCGAGGGGGGAACTATGAGCAGTTCTTC,CASSQESRGGNYEQFF
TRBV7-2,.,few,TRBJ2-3,TGTGCCAGCAGCTTAGTCCCGGGGATCTCCACAGATACGCAGTATTTT,CASSLVPGISTDTQYF
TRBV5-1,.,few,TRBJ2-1,TGCGCCAGTAGCAGAGGACTGGGGGGGACAGAGCAGTTCTTC,CASSRGLGGTEQFF
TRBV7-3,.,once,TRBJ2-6,TGTGCCAGCAGCCTACAGGTCCCTGGGGCCAACGTCCTGACTTTC,CASSLQVPGANVLTF
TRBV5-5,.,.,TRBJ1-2,TGTGCCAGCAGCTCCGACATCATCTCTTTGTGGGGCTACACCTTC,CASSSDIISLWGYTF
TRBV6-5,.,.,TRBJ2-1,TGTGCCAGCAGGAGGGACATCTACAATGAGCAGTTCTTC,CASRRDIYNEQFF
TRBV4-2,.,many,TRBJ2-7,TGTGCCAGCAGCCAAGTAACGGGGAGCTCCTACGAGCAGTACTTC,CASSQVTGSSYEQYF
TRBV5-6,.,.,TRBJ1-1,TGTGCCAGCAGCTTGCGGGGTGAAGTAACTGAAGCTTTCTTT,CASSLRGEVTEAFF
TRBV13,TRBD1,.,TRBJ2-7,TGTGCCAGCAGCCCAGGACAGGATACCTACGAGCAGTACTTC,CASSPGQDTYEQYF
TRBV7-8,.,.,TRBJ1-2,TGTGCCAGCAGCTTAGGTGAAGGATGGAGCTATGGCTACACCTTC,CASSLGEGWSYGYTF
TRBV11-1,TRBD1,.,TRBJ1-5,TGTGCCAGCAGCGAACAGGGGCGCAATCAGCCCCAGCATTTT,CASSEQGRNQPQHF
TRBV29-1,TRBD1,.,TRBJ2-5,TGCAGCGTTAGGGACAGGGGGAGGGAGACCCAGTACTTC,CSVRDRGRETQYF
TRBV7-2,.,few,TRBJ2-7,TGTGCCAGCAGCCTGGACGGAAACTTCTACGAGCAGTACTTC,CASSLDGNFYEQYF
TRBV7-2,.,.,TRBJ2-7,TGTGCCAGCAGCTCGGCCCAACGCTACGAGCAGTACTTC,CASSSAQRYEQYF
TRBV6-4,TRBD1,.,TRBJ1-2,TGTGCCAGCAGTGGAGACAGGGCAGACTATGGCTACACCTTC,CASSGDRADYGYTF
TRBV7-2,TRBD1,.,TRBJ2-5,TGTGCCAGCAGCTTACGGGGTGGGGGACAGGGAGGGACCCAGTACTTC,CASSLRGGGQGGTQYF
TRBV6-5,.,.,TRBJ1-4,TGTGCCAGCGCGTGGTTGGAGAATGAAAAACTGTTTTTT,CASAWLENEKLFF
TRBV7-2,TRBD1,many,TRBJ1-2,TGTGCCAGCAGCTTAGGGACAGGGGATGGCTACACCTTC,CASSLGTGDGYTF